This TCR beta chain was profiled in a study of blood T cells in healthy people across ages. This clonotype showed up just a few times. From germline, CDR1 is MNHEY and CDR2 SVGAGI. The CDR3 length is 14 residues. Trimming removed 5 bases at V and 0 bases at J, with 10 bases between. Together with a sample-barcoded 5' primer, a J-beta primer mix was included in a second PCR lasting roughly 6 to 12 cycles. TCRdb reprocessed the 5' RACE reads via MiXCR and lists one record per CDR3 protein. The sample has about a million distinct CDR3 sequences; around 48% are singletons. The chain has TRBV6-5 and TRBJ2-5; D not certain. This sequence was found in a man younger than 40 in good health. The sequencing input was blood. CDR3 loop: CASSPQPYQETQYF. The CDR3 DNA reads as TGTGCCAGCAGTCCTCAGCCGTACCAAGAGACCCAGTACTTC.